This TCR beta chain was recorded in a study of CD8 T cells in Susac syndrome. RNA totalling about 0.45 to 1 ug underwent reverse transcription with random hexamers. TCRdb processed the immunoSEQ multiplex PCR reads anew with MiXCR; each CDR3 protein has one entry. The sample holds 150,000 or so distinct CDR3 sequences; around 94% are singletons and the top ten take 0.11% to 0.15%. V lost 4 bases and J 0 bases, leaving 13 bases between the germline ends. The CDR3 extends over 15 amino acids. Germline V lookup: CDR1 SGDLS, CDR2 YYNGEE. The sequence derives from a human donor in good health. The chain has TRBV9 and TRBJ1-2; the D is unclear. Sequences were obtained from CD4+ T cells from PBMCs. This CDR3 reads CASSPGQATNYGYTF. The CDR3 DNA reads TGTGCCAGCAGCCCCGGGCAGGCCACTAACTATGGCTACACCTTC.